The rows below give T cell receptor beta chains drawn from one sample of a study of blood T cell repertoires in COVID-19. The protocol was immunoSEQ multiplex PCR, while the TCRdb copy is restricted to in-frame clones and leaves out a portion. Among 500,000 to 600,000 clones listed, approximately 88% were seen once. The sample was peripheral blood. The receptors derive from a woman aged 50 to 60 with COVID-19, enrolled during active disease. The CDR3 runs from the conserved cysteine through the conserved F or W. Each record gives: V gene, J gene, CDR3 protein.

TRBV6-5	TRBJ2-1	CASSTRLGLYNEQFF
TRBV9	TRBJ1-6	CASSVRGEHSPLHF
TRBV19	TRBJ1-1	CASSFGQEAFF
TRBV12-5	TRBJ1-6	CASGLVIQSTSSYNSPLHF
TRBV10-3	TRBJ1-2	CAITLSQGENGYTF
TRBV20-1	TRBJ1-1	CSASGVQGIMNTEAFF
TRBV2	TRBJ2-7	CASIPEGSYEQYF
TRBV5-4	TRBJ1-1	CASSLARGLRGTEAFF
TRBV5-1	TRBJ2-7	CASSLGQPLSSYEQYF
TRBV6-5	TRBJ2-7	CASSLGQHSYEQYF
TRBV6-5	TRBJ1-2	CASSQGQGYYGYTF
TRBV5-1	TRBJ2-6	CASSWGTPGTAHSGANVLTF
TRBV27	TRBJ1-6	CASSFPRDRASPLHF
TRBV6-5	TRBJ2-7	CASRNRATYEQYF
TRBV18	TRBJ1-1	CASSGQGNTEAFF
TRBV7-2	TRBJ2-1	CASSRAGSYNEQFF
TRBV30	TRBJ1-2	CAWSLSRASGGYTF
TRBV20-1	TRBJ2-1	CSASTVNEQFF
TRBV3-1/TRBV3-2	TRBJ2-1	CASSRAGGGNEQFF
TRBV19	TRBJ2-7	CASSVRRGDRVIEQYF
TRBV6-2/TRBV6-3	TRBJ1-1	CASSWDSMNTEAFF
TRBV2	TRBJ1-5	CASRPLGSINQPQHF
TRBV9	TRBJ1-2	CASADRMDYGYTF
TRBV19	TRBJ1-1	CASTVTGKDTEAFF